A selection of T cell receptor beta chains follows, all from one sample in a study of CD8+ T cells in alopecia areata. Method: immunoSEQ multiplex PCR; TCRdb's copy keeps in-frame clones and lacks some. The sample shows approximately 180,000 clones, about 66% of them seen only once. Source: CD8+ T cells sorted from blood, taken at week 0. These receptors were obtained from a human donor with alopecia areata. Each CDR3 is given with its conserved first and last residue. The D gene is left open where the match is weak. Expanded clones get a size class; other rows say once, few or many, or leave the size out.

>few|-|TRBV2|TRBJ2-3
CASSEDFTTDTQYF
TGTGCCAGCAGTGAAGACTTCACCACAGATACGCAGTATTTT
>few|-|TRBV6-5|TRBJ2-3
CASSLGLRTDTQYF
TGTGCCAGCAGTCTCGGACTTCGCACAGATACGCAGTATTTT
>-|TRBD1|TRBV5-1|TRBJ1-2
CASRQGEERNYGYTF
TGCGCCAGCAGGCAGGGGGAAGAGAGGAACTATGGCTACACCTTC
>-|-|TRBV2|TRBJ2-1
CASMDQQFF
TGTGCCAGCATGGACCAGCAGTTCTTC
>-|-|TRBV29-1|TRBJ2-7
CSVEAPDSSYEQYF
TGCAGCGTTGAGGCCCCTGACAGCTCCTACGAGCAGTACTTC
>-|-|TRBV9|TRBJ2-1
CASSVGVSSYNEQFF
TGTGCCAGCAGCGTAGGTGTGAGCTCCTACAATGAGCAGTTCTTC
>once|TRBD2|TRBV7-9|TRBJ2-7
CASSLATSGGREQYF
TGTGCCAGCAGCTTAGCCACTAGCGGGGGCCGCGAGCAGTACTTC
>few|TRBD1|TRBV29-1|TRBJ2-7
CSVTSGQGGEQYF
TGCAGCGTGACATCGGGACAGGGAGGCGAGCAGTACTTC
>-|TRBD2|TRBV7-7|TRBJ2-7
CASGASLSSYEQYF
TGTGCTAGCGGGGCCTCTTTAAGCTCCTACGAGCAGTACTTC
>once|TRBD2|TRBV6-1|TRBJ2-3
CASSEARGGADTQYF
TGTGCCAGCAGTGAAGCGCGGGGGGGGGCAGATACGCAGTATTTT
>-|-|TRBV27|TRBJ1-5
CASSGLDGTNQPQHF
TGTGCCAGCAGTGGGTTGGACGGCACCAATCAGCCCCAGCATTTT
>few|-|TRBV7-9|TRBJ1-2
CASSPPTGYGYTF
TGTGCCAGCAGCCCCCCGACGGGCTATGGCTACACCTTC
>-|TRBD1|TRBV30|TRBJ1-5
CAWREDRGQPQHF
TGTGCCTGGAGGGAAGACAGGGGACAGCCCCAGCATTTT
>-|TRBD1|TRBV29-1|TRBJ2-5
CSVGTGEETQYF
TGCAGCGTTGGGACAGGGGAAGAGACCCAGTACTTC
>-|-|TRBV5-6|TRBJ2-1
CASSLDRSELNEQFF
TGTGCCAGCAGCTTGGACAGGTCAGAGTTGAATGAGCAGTTCTTC
>-|-|TRBV9|TRBJ2-5
CASSVGSGAGRQETQYF
TGTGCCAGCAGCGTAGGATCGGGGGCCGGGAGGCAAGAGACCCAGTACTTC
>-|-|TRBV13|TRBJ2-7
CASSLGQRAYEQYF
TGTGCCAGCAGCTTAGGACAGAGGGCCTACGAGCAGTACTTC
>few|-|TRBV7-9|TRBJ1-1
CASSLGSGEAFF
TGTGCCAGCAGCTTAGGGAGCGGTGAAGCTTTCTTT
>once|TRBD2|TRBV30|TRBJ2-1
CAWSGSGLAMNNEQFF
TGTGCCTGGAGTGGGTCGGGACTAGCGATGAACAATGAGCAGTTCTTC
>-|-|TRBV27|TRBJ2-5
CASSLWQGETQYF
TGTGCCAGCAGTTTATGGCAGGGAGAGACCCAGTACTTC
>-|TRBD2|TRBV5-1|TRBJ2-7
CASSFRGGTEQYF
TGCGCCAGCAGCTTCCGGGGGGGCACCGAGCAGTACTTC
>-|-|TRBV29-1|TRBJ1-1
CSVESGSTNTEAFF
TGCAGCGTTGAAAGCGGGTCCACCAACACTGAAGCTTTCTTT
>-|TRBD2|TRBV5-6|TRBJ2-1
CATQAGGRYNEQFF
TGTGCCACCCAGGCGGGGGGGCGTTACAATGAGCAGTTCTTC
>-|-|TRBV2|TRBJ1-6
CASLDLSLHF
TGTGCCAGCCTGGATTTGTCCCTCCACTTT
>-|-|TRBV13|TRBJ2-5
CASSPRTAGETQYF
TGTGCCAGCAGCCCCCGGACGGCAGGGGAGACCCAGTACTTC
>few|-|TRBV4-1|TRBJ2-7
CASSGGNRAFPPYEQYF
TGCGCCAGCAGCGGGGGCAACAGGGCCTTTCCTCCCTACGAGCAGTACTTC
>-|-|TRBV4-1|TRBJ1-4
CASSQFGANEKLFF
TGCGCCAGCAGCCAATTTGGGGCCAATGAAAAACTGTTTTTT
>-|-|TRBV7-3|TRBJ1-2
CASSAIPGDAYGYTF
TGTGCCAGCAGCGCAATTCCAGGGGATGCCTATGGCTACACCTTC
>-|-|TRBV7-2|TRBJ1-1
CASSLRDRMVSGEAFF
TGTGCCAGCAGCTTGCGTGACAGGATGGTTTCCGGGGAAGCTTTCTTT
>-|TRBD1|TRBV6-5|TRBJ2-5
CASIPGTGDAETQYF
TGTGCCAGCATACCCGGGACAGGGGACGCGGAGACCCAGTACTTC
>-|-|TRBV11-2|TRBJ2-3
CASSPQDHGVGADTQYF
TGTGCCAGCAGCCCGCAGGACCACGGCGTTGGTGCAGATACGCAGTATTTT
>-|-|TRBV29-1|TRBJ1-2
CSVGGAPPSNYGYTF
TGCAGCGTTGGGGGGGCTCCTCCTTCTAACTATGGCTACACCTTC
>-|-|TRBV5-1|TRBJ1-1
CASSFNTRTEAFF
TGCGCCAGCAGCTTCAATACAAGGACTGAAGCTTTCTTT
>few|-|TRBV4-1|TRBJ2-1
CASSQGVGSYNEQFF
TGCGCCAGCAGCCAAGGAGTCGGCTCCTACAATGAGCAGTTCTTC
>-|-|TRBV5-1|TRBJ2-5
CASSLERLSLETQYF
TGCGCCAGCAGCTTGGAACGGTTGAGCCTAGAGACCCAGTACTTC
>-|TRBD2|TRBV5-6|TRBJ2-5
CASSAGTSIETQYF
TGTGCCAGCAGCGCGGGGACTAGCATTGAGACCCAGTACTTC
>-|TRBD1|TRBV6-5|TRBJ1-3
CASSSYRGENTIYF
TGTGCCAGCAGTTCTTACAGGGGGGAAAACACCATATATTTT
>-|-|TRBV25-1|TRBJ1-1
CASSPDEEAFF
TGTGCCAGCAGTCCGGACGAGGAAGCTTTCTTT
>-|TRBD1|TRBV5-1|TRBJ2-3
CASRTGADTQYF
TGCGCCAGCAGGACAGGGGCAGATACGCAGTATTTT
>-|-|TRBV13|TRBJ2-5
CASSALAGGGRTQYF
TGTGCCAGCAGCGCCCTCGCAGGCGGCGGACGGACCCAGTACTTC
>-|TRBD1|TRBV29-1|TRBJ1-1
CSGDRGEAEAFF
TGCAGCGGAGACAGGGGGGAAGCTGAAGCTTTCTTT
>-|-|TRBV30|TRBJ1-1
CAWSGGSTEAFF
TGTGCCTGGAGTGGAGGGTCCACTGAAGCTTTCTTT
>-|-|TRBV7-2|TRBJ1-4
CASSLDGRVNEKLFF
TGTGCCAGCAGCTTAGATGGCAGGGTTAATGAAAAACTGTTTTTT
>-|-|TRBV30|TRBJ1-6
CAWSGGGGDSPLHF
TGTGCCTGGAGCGGTGGTGGGGGGGATTCACCCCTCCACTTT
>-|-|TRBV4-1|TRBJ1-2
CASSPRTQNSYGYTF
TGCGCCAGCAGCCCCCGGACACAAAATTCTTATGGCTACACCTTC
>-|TRBD1|TRBV29-1|TRBJ2-3
CSAVGGSTDTQYF
TGCAGCGCCGTAGGGGGCAGCACAGATACGCAGTATTTT
>-|-|TRBV5-6|TRBJ2-7
CASSSGDYEQYF
TGTGCCAGCAGCTCCGGGGACTACGAGCAGTACTTC
>-|-|TRBV4-1|TRBJ2-2
CATLKENTGELFF
TGCGCCACCCTGAAGGAGAACACCGGGGAGCTGTTTTTT
>-|-|TRBV29-1|TRBJ1-4
CSVAGSLNEKLFF
TGCAGCGTTGCCGGCAGTCTTAATGAAAAACTGTTTTTT
>-|-|TRBV5-4|TRBJ2-7
CASSLDLSYEQYF
TGTGCCAGCAGCTTGGACCTATCCTACGAGCAGTACTTC
>-|TRBD1|TRBV25-1|TRBJ2-6
CASSEFGQGARGANVLTF
TGTGCCAGCAGTGAATTCGGACAGGGGGCGCGCGGGGCCAACGTCCTGACTTTC
>once|-|TRBV6-5|TRBJ2-3
CASSYSMSDTQYF
TGTGCCAGCAGTTACTCGATGTCAGATACGCAGTATTTT